This TCR beta chain was recovered during a study of T cells in Graves' hyperthyroidism and ophthalmopathy. The CDR3 sequence is 15 residues long. The germline V and J ends were trimmed by 2 bases and 6 bases, with 14 bases remaining between them. Germline values: CDR1 KGHDR, CDR2 SFDVKD. This clonotype has a count of ten or more. It was RNA transcripts that yielded the amplified TCR beta CDR3 regions. First-round RT-PCR with HTBI primers amplified the TCR CDR3 region. TCRdb processed the multiplex PCR reads anew with MiXCR; each CDR3 protein has one entry. Of roughly 400,000 distinct CDR3 sequences in the sample, over 13% were seen once.

The chain uses TRBV24-1 and TRBJ2-3; possibly TRBD1 for D (6 bases). The sample comprised blood. This clonotype originated in a man aged 50-59 years with Graves' ophthalmopathy. The chain's CDR3 is CATSDWTASQDTQYF. The CDR3 DNA reads as TGTGCCACCAGTGATTGGACAGCCTCCCAGGATACGCAGTATTTT.